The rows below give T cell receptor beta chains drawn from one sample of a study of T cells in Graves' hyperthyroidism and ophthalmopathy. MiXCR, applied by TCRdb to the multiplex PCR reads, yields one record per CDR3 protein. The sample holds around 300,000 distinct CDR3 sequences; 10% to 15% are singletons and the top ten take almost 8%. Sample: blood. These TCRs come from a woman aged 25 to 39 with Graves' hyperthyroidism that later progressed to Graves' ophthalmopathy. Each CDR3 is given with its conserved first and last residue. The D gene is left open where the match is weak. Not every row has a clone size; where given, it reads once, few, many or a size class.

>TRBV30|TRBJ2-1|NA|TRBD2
TGTGCCTGGAGCGCGGGACTAGCGGGAGTTGATGAGCAGTTCTTC
CAWSAGLAGVDEQFF
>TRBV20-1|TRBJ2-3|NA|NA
TGCAGTGCTTTTAGAACTAGCACAGATACGCAGTATTTT
CSAFRTSTDTQYF
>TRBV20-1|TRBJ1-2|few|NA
TGCAGTGCTAGAGGTACTGACTTCATGGTGTATGGCTACACCTTC
CSARGTDFMVYGYTF
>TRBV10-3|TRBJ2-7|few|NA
TGTGCCATCAGGGGGGGGGCCTCTACTCTTGCCTACGAGCAGTACTTC
CAIRGGASTLAYEQYF
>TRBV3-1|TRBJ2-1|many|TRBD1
TGTGCCAGCAGCCACTCGGACAGGAACGAGCAGTTCTTC
CASSHSDRNEQFF
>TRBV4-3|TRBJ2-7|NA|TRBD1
TGCGCCAGCAGCCGGGACAGGGTGGCCTACGAGCAGTACTTC
CASSRDRVAYEQYF
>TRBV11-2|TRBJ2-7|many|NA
TGTGCCAGCAGCCCTCCCCTGGGTGAGCAGTACTTC
CASSPPLGEQYF
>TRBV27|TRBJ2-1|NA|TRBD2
TGTGCCAGCAGTTTACCTAGCGGGAATGAGCAGTTCTTC
CASSLPSGNEQFF
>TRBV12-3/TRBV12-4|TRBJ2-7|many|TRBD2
TGTGCCAGCAGTGGGACTAGCGGTTACGAGCAGTACTTC
CASSGTSGYEQYF
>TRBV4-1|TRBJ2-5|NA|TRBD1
TGCGCCAGCAGCTCCCCGATCGGACAGGGTGCAGAGACCCAGTACTTC
CASSSPIGQGAETQYF
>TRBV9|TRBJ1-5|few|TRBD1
TGTGCCAGCAGCGTGGGGACAGCAAGCAATCAGCCCCAGCATTTT
CASSVGTASNQPQHF
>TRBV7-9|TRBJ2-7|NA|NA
TGTGCCAGCAGCTTAGTGGTGGACTCCTGCGAGCAGTACTTC
CASSLVVDSCEQYF
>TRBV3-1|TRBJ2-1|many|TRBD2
TGTGCCAGCAGCCCACGACTAGCCGACGGCAATGAGCAGTTCTTC
CASSPRLADGNEQFF
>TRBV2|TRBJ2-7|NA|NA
TGTGCCAGCAGGGTCGCCCACGAGCAGTACTTC
CASRVAHEQYF
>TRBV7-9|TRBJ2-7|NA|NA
TGTGCCAGCAGCCAGGTCGGTATGGGCTACGAGCAGTACTTC
CASSQVGMGYEQYF
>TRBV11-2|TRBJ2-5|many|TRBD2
TGTGCCAGCAGCTTAATAGGGGCGGGAGGAGAGACCCAGTACTTC
CASSLIGAGGETQYF
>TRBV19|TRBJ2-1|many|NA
TGTGCCAGTAGCAAGAGGGACCCTGGCTACAATGAGCAGTTCTTC
CASSKRDPGYNEQFF
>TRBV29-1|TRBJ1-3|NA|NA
TGCAGCGTTGTCACTGACGGAAACACCATATATTTT
CSVVTDGNTIYF
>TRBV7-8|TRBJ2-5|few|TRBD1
TGTGCCAGCAGCTTAGTAGCCAGGGGGGAGACCCAGTACTTC
CASSLVARGETQYF
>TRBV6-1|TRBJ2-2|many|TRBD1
TGTGCCAGTCGCCCAGGACAGGGGGGAAAGGGCGGGGAGCTGTTTTTT
CASRPGQGGKGGELFF
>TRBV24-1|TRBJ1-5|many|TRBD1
TGTGCCACCAGTGATCCAGGGGGTGGCAATCAGCCCCAGCATTTT
CATSDPGGGNQPQHF
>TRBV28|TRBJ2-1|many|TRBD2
TGTGCCAGCAGTCTACTGACTAGCGCGCAGTTCTTC
CASSLLTSAQFF
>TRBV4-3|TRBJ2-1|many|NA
TGCGCCACAAAACAAAAGGACCCGCGTGACTACAATGAGCAGTTCTTC
CATKQKDPRDYNEQFF